The 18 T cell receptor beta chains below come from one sample, sequenced in a study of blood T cell repertoires in COVID-19 (dated by TCRdb to the early 2020s). The library relied on the immunoSEQ multiplex PCR assay. Here the immuneACCESS table is served through TCRdb, limited to in-frame sequences with V and J called. Missing clones are a known gap in these copies; in checked studies unresolved V genes cover under half, and the rest lacks a known reason. This sample is represented by about 160,000 clones; around 83% of them were singletons. The top ten hold about 3.6% of the sample. The sequencing input was PBMCs or T cells enriched from blood (not recorded which). The receptors come from a woman in her forties or fifties in a cohort exposed to, infected with or recovered from COVID-19 (not recorded which).

CDR3 sequence reads: CASSHPQMRNTEAFF. Written as DNA, the CDR3 is TGCGCCAGCAGCCATCCTCAAATGCGGAACACTGAAGCTTTCTTT. V gene TRBV4-1 combines with J gene TRBJ1-1; unclear D gene. The CDR3 spans 15 residues. Trimming stripped 3 bases from V and 1 base from J, with 12 bases between. Per the germline V gene, CDR1 is MGHRA and CDR2 is YSYEKL.

The genes are TRBV28 and TRBJ1-2; D might be TRBD1 (5 bases). The CDR3 has 13 residues. The germline V and J ends were trimmed by 5 bases and 4 bases, with 11 bases remaining between them. Germline loops: CDR1 MDHEN, CDR2 SYDVKM. CDR3 in amino acids: CASSGNQGYGYTF. The CDR3 DNA reads as TGTGCCAGCAGTGGAAATCAGGGCTATGGCTACACCTTC.

The genes are TRBV6-5 and TRBJ2-7, with TRBD2 as a possible D gene (6 bases). This CDR3 has 14 residues. Germline CDR1 and CDR2: MNHEY and SVGAGI. Trimming removed 6 bases from V and 5 bases from J, with 17 bases in between. CDR3 in DNA: TGTGCCAGCAGCCCCGACGGGGGTCGGCACGAGCAGTACTTC. Amino acid sequence: CASSPDGGRHEQYF.

This chain links TRBV2 with TRBJ1-6; 9 nucleotides match TRBD1. CDR1 SNHLY and CDR2 FYNNEI come from the germline V gene. V gave up 2 bases and J gave up 9 bases; unmatched junction bases: 11. The CDR3 runs 17 residues. In nucleotides, the CDR3 is TGTGCCAGCAGTGAAACACGAGGGACAGGGTTAGGTTCACCCCTCCACTTT. Translating gives CASSETRGTGLGSPLHF.

This chain links TRBV28 with TRBJ1-5, with 10 bases matching TRBD1. V lost 8 bases to trimming and J lost 5 bases; unmatched junction nucleotides: 9. The CDR3 length is 15 residues. Germline V lookup: CDR1 MDHEN, CDR2 SYDVKM. Here the CDR3 DNA reads TGTGCCAGCGGGGAGACAGGGGGCTTCGATCAGCCCCAGCATTTT. Residues: CASGETGGFDQPQHF.

V usage is TRBV3-1 (or the pseudogene TRBV3-2) and J usage is TRBJ1-4, with TRBD1 identical over 9 bases. The trim removed 0 bases at V and 5 bases at J, leaving 4 bases unmatched. This CDR3 has 16 amino acids. Germline values: CDR1 LGHDT, CDR2 YNNKEL (reference sequence). The CDR3 nucleotides are TGTGCCAGCAGCCAAGATATCACAGGGGGCAATGAAAAACTGTTTTTT. Protein: CASSQDITGGNEKLFF.

This chain connects TRBV28 to TRBJ1-2, with D perhaps TRBD1 (5 bases). The ends were cut back, 3 bases at V and 2 bases at J, with 10 bases in the middle. Germline V gene data show CDR1 as MDHEN and CDR2 as SYDVKM. This CDR3 spans 14 amino acids. CDR3 residues: CASSLGGTNYGYTF. The CDR3, as DNA: TGTGCCAGCAGTTTGGGGGGAACGAACTATGGCTACACCTTC.

V usage is TRBV19 and J usage is TRBJ1-2; D remains ambiguous. Deletions cut 5 bases from V and 4 bases from J, with 17 bases between. This CDR3 contains 15 residues. Germline loops: CDR1 LNHDA, CDR2 SQIVND (reference sequence). The CDR3 region is CASSATLQLLYGYTF. The CDR3 DNA is TGTGCCAGTAGTGCGACGTTACAGCTCCTCTATGGCTACACCTTC.

This chain links TRBV20-1 with TRBJ1-5; TRBD1 aligns across 8 bases. This CDR3 has 14 residues. Unmatched junction bases numbered 8, after V lost 3 bases and J lost 7 bases. The germline V gene has CDR1 DFQATT and CDR2 SNEGSKA (reference sequence). The CDR3 nucleotides are TGCAGTGCTAGTGCGGACAGGGAGAAGCAGCCCCAGCATTTT. It translates to CSASADREKQPQHF.

The V call is TRBV7-3, the J call TRBJ2-2; 9 bases are a match to TRBD1. Germline lookup yields CDR1 SGHTA and CDR2 FQGTGA. There are 16 residues in the CDR3. Germline trimming cut 3 bases from V and 5 bases from J; bases unmatched to any gene: 7. For the CDR3, the DNA is TGTGCCAGCAGCTTCACAGGGGGCTTGGGTACCGGGGAGCTGTTTTTT. Translating gives CASSFTGGLGTGELFF. The whole variable domain, remainder taken from reference TRBV7-3 and TRBJ2-2, is GAGVSQTPSNKVTEKGKYVELRCDPISGHTALYWYRQSLGQGPEFLIYFQGTGAADDSGLPNDRFFAVRPEGSVSTLKIQRTERGDSAVYLCASSFTGGLGTGELFFGEGSRLTVL.

The gene calls are TRBV11-2 and TRBJ2-5; TRBD2 might be the D (6 bases). Germline assignment: CDR1 SGHAT and CDR2 FQNNGV. V lost 3 bases and J 4 bases, leaving 15 bases between the germline ends. CDR3 length: 15 amino acids. CDR3: CASSFSGGAGETQYF. The CDR3 bases are TGTGCCAGCAGCTTTAGCGGCGGAGCGGGAGAGACCCAGTACTTC. Filled out from reference TRBV11-2 and TRBJ2-5, the complete variable domain reads EAGVAQSPRYKIIEKRQSVAFWCNPISGHATLYWYQQILGQGPKLLIQFQNNGVVDDSQLPKDRFSAERLKGVDSTLKIQPAKLEDSAVYLCASSFSGGAGETQYFGPGTRLLVL.

This clone is a singleton in its sample. DNA of the CDR3: TGTGCCAGCAGCTTTAAGGGGACAGGGGGTTTTGGAAACACCATATATTTT. It specifies CASSFKGTGGFGNTIYF. V is TRBV5-5 and J is TRBJ1-3, with 11 bases matching TRBD1. CDR1 is SGHKS, CDR2 YYEKEE, per germline (reference sequence). Trimming took 2 bases from V and 3 from J; bases not matched to a gene: 7. The CDR3 is made up of 17 amino acids.

This chain joins TRBV5-4 and TRBJ2-1, with D tentatively TRBD1 (5 bases). The CDR3 runs to 15 residues. Trimming stripped 1 base from V and 1 base from J, with 9 bases between. The germline V gene has CDR1 SGHNT and CDR2 YYREEE (reference sequence). CDR3 nucleotide sequence: TGTGCCAGCAGCTTGTCGACAGTATCCTACAATGAGCAGTTCTTC. This codes for CASSLSTVSYNEQFF.

V and J are TRBV28 and TRBJ2-7; the match to TRBD1 covers 9 bases. The CDR3 has 14 amino acids. Germline V lookup: CDR1 MDHEN, CDR2 SYDVKM. With V trimmed by 4 bases and J by 6 bases, 7 bases remained unmatched. This chain's CDR3 is CASSWDREWVEQYF. The DNA for the CDR3 is TGTGCCAGCAGTTGGGACAGGGAGTGGGTCGAGCAGTACTTC.

This chain links TRBV19 with TRBJ1-1; 9 bases agree with TRBD1. CDR1 LNHDA and CDR2 SQIVND come from the germline V gene (reference sequence). After removal of 3 bases from V and 4 bases from J, the junction contained 6 bases not matched to a gene. The CDR3 sequence is 15 residues long. CDR3 loop: CASSIPGQGSTEAFF. The CDR3 DNA follows: TGTGCCAGTAGTATCCCTGGACAGGGGAGCACTGAAGCTTTCTTT.

Only one count was recorded for this clone. The chain joins TRBV6-2 or TRBV6-3 to TRBJ2-3, with D perhaps TRBD1 (6 bases). The CDR3 extends over 18 amino acids. Germline V CDR1 and CDR2: MNHEY, SVGEGT. V was pared by 2 bases and J by 4 bases, with 22 bases between. Here the CDR3 reads CASSYRSRAGELADTQYF. For the CDR3, the DNA is TGTGCCAGCAGTTACCGGTCGAGAGCAGGGGAGCTGGCAGATACGCAGTATTTT.

The V call is TRBV2, the J call TRBJ1-2, with 8 nucleotides matching TRBD1. Trimming at V came to 7 bases and at J to 8 bases, leaving 15 bases not matched to a gene. Germline CDR1 is SNHLY and CDR2 is FYNNEI. CDR3 size: 15 residues. The chain's CDR3 is CASMEGQAKGSGYTF. CDR3 in DNA: TGTGCCAGCATGGAGGGACAGGCAAAGGGAAGCGGCTACACCTTC.

The chain combines TRBV5-4 with TRBJ2-7; 8 positions match TRBD2. The CDR3 loop spans 15 amino acids. CDR1 SGHNT and CDR2 YYREEE come from the germline V gene (reference sequence). V lost 0 bases to trimming and J lost 1 base; unmatched junction nucleotides: 3. The DNA of the CDR3 is TGTGCCAGCAGCTTGGGTACTAGCGGTTCCTACGAGCAGTACTTC. Protein: CASSLGTSGSYEQYF.